The 29 T cell receptor beta chains below all came from one sample that was sequenced in a study of early T cells in non-severe SARS-CoV-2 infection. From the 5' RACE reads, TCRdb called clonotypes with MiXCR, one entry per CDR3 protein. The table shows about 50,000 distinct CDR3 sequences, with roughly 10% occurring only once. Input material: whole blood. These receptors came from an adult who was a healthcare worker with PCR-confirmed SARS-CoV-2 infection or an uninfected control (not recorded which).

This clonotype was recorded many times. The gene calls are TRBV19 and TRBJ2-5; the D gene is possibly TRBD1 (6 bases). V was clipped by 3 bases and J by 2 bases, with 7 bases between them. The germline CDR1 and CDR2 sequences are LNHDA and SQIVND (reference sequence). This CDR3 is 13 amino acids long. This chain's CDR3 is CASSMGAQETQYF. CDR3 nucleotides: TGTGCCAGTAGTATGGGGGCGCAAGAGACCCAGTACTTC.

At least ten counts were recorded for this clonotype. The chain has TRBV6-2 or TRBV6-3 and TRBJ1-5; 7 bases align to TRBD1. The V gene's germline CDR1 is MNHEY and CDR2 SVGEGT. Germline trimming cut 0 bases from V and 0 bases from J; bases unmatched to any gene: 8. The CDR3 is 18 amino acids. The CDR3 sequence is CASSYSIRGAYSNQPQHF. Here the CDR3 DNA reads TGTGCCAGCAGTTACTCGATCAGGGGGGCTTATAGCAATCAGCCCCAGCATTTT.

This clonotype appeared many times. The gene calls are TRBV20-1 and TRBJ1-1; 9 bases align to TRBD1. Germline V gene lookup returns CDR1 DFQATT and CDR2 SNEGSKA (reference sequence). The CDR3 is 12 residues long. J lost 4 bases, V lost 6 bases, and 3 bases had no gene match. CDR3 in DNA: TGCAGTGCATGGGACAGGGTCACTGAAGCTTTCTTT. It specifies CSAWDRVTEAFF.

This clonotype came up many times. This chain joins TRBV6-6 and TRBJ2-7, with 7 nucleotides matching TRBD1. The CDR3 extends over 14 amino acids. Looked up from germline, CDR1 is MNHNY and CDR2 is SVGAGI (reference sequence). V was clipped by 6 bases and J by 0 bases; unmatched bases: 5. Here the CDR3 DNA reads TGTGCCAGCAGAGAGGACAGGAGCTCCTACGAGCAGTACTTC. It codes for CASREDRSSYEQYF.

This clonotype has a count of ten or more. The V gene is TRBV12-3 or TRBV12-4, the J gene TRBJ2-3; D not certain. V was pared by 3 bases and J by 0 bases, with 10 bases between. This CDR3 has 15 residues. The CDR3 region has the DNA TGTGCCAGCAGTTTCCAGGCGCGTAGCACAGATACGCAGTATTTT. Translating gives CASSFQARSTDTQYF.

This clonotype was detected only a few times. The chain joins TRBV27 to TRBJ1-4; D gene uncertain. The V gene's germline CDR1 is MNHEY and CDR2 SMNVEV (reference sequence). Trimming pared 3 bases from V and 7 bases from J, leaving 12 bases between. The CDR3 runs 14 residues. The CDR3 DNA reads TGTGCCAGCAGTTTTATTTCCCCGGGTGAAAAACTGTTTTTT. This gives the protein CASSFISPGEKLFF.

In nucleotides, the CDR3 is TGTGCCAGCAGCTCGTCAGACAGGGCGAACACTGAAGCTTTCTTT. Protein sequence: CASSSSDRANTEAFF. V is TRBV11-2 and J is TRBJ1-1; TRBD1 matches 7 bases. The germline gives CDR1 SGHAT, CDR2 FQNNGV. The junction had 6 bases not matched to a gene; V was cut back by 4 bases and J by 1 base. CDR3 size: 15 residues.

V gene TRBV6-6 combines with J gene TRBJ1-5; D is perhaps TRBD1 (6 bases). V lost 8 bases and J lost 2, with 16 bases in between. The germline V gene has CDR1 MNHNY and CDR2 SVGAGI (reference sequence). This CDR3 is built from 15 residues. CDR3 DNA sequence: TGTGCCAGCTGTCGACAGGAGACTCGCAATCAGCCCCAGCATTTT. Encoded protein: CASCRQETRNQPQHF.

In its sample, this clonotype was seen many times. The V gene is TRBV5-1, the J gene TRBJ2-5; 11 bases agree with TRBD1. V lost 0 bases to trimming and J lost 0 bases; unmatched junction nucleotides: 1. Looked up from germline, CDR1 is SGHRS and CDR2 is YFSETQ. CDR3 size: 16 residues. CDR3 bases: TGCGCCAGCAGCTTGGGGACAGGGGGCTACCAAGAGACCCAGTACTTC. As protein: CASSLGTGGYQETQYF.

This chain connects TRBV2 to TRBJ2-3, with TRBD2 matching over 7 bases. The ends lost 6 bases at V and 6 bases at J; junction bases unmatched: 0. Germline V CDR1 and CDR2: SNHLY, FYNNEI. This CDR3 is 11 amino acids long. DNA of the CDR3: TGTGCCAGCAGACTAGCGGATACGCAGTATTTT. It specifies CASRLADTQYF.

The table lists this clonotype with many counts. The chain combines TRBV7-3 with TRBJ2-7, with 11 bases lining up with TRBD2. The CDR3 runs 14 residues. Looked up from germline, CDR1 is SGHTA and CDR2 is FQGTGA. Unmatched junction bases numbered 7, after V lost 5 bases and J lost 7 bases. For the CDR3, the DNA is TGTGCCAGCAGCGCGACTAGCGGGATGGGGGAGCAGTACTTC. Translated, it gives CASSATSGMGEQYF.

This clonotype is deemed medium-sized. The V gene is TRBV12-3 or TRBV12-4, the J gene TRBJ2-3; the D gene is possibly TRBD1 (5 bases). The germline V and J ends were trimmed by 4 bases and 6 bases, with 14 bases remaining between them. The length of the CDR3 is 14 residues. Here the CDR3 DNA reads TGTGCCAGCAGTTCCCTGGGGCCTTCGGATACGCAGTATTTT. Amino acid sequence: CASSSLGPSDTQYF.

This clonotype was seen at least ten times. This sequence joins TRBV3-1 and TRBJ2-2; TRBD2 matches 12 bases. CDR3 length: 16 residues. V lost 2 bases to trimming and J lost 5 bases; unmatched junction nucleotides: 3. CDR1 is LGHDT and CDR2 is YNNKEL in the germline V gene (reference sequence). CDR3 sequence (DNA): TGTGCCAGCAGCCAACTAGCGGGAGGGACTACCGGGGAGCTGTTTTTT. Protein product: CASSQLAGGTTGELFF.

Of note for this clonotype: Mismatch with germline at one junction end may stem from a read error. This chain links TRBV7-2 with TRBJ2-4, with a tentative D call TRBD2 (5 bases). CDR1 and CDR2 (germline): SGHTA, FQGNSA. CDR3 length equals 15 residues. The CDR3: CASSLSGIAKDIQYF. The CDR3 coding sequence is TGTGCCAGCAGCTTATCCGGGATAGCCAAAGACATTCAGTACTTC.

This clonotype was counted at least ten times. The V call is TRBV20-1, the J call TRBJ2-7; D perhaps matches TRBD1 (5 bases). The CDR3 contains 14 residues. Trimming shortened V by 0 bases and J by 2 bases, and 11 bases separated the two germline ends. Germline V CDR1 and CDR2: DFQATT, SNEGSKA (reference sequence). The CDR3 here is CSARDSRVTYEQYF. CDR3 nucleotides: TGCAGTGCTAGAGATTCCAGGGTTACCTACGAGCAGTACTTC.

This clonotype came up many times. The chain is built from TRBV7-8 and TRBJ2-7; D is undetermined. The CDR3 has 14 residues. The V and J ends lost 1 base and 0 bases respectively, with 7 bases between them. Germline CDR1 reads SGHVS; CDR2 reads FQNEAQ. Written as DNA, the CDR3 is TGTGCCAGCAGCTTAGTAGGGTACTCCTACGAGCAGTACTTC. It specifies CASSLVGYSYEQYF.

This clonotype was seen many times. In DNA, the CDR3 is TGTGCCAGCTCACCGGATAGCGGGAGTTCGGGGGAGACCCAGTACTTC. It codes for CASSPDSGSSGETQYF. This chain connects TRBV18 to TRBJ2-5, with TRBD2 matching over 9 bases. The V segment lost 3 bases and the J segment 5 bases; nucleotides outside the gene matches: 10. CDR3 length: 16 amino acids. Germline values: CDR1 KGHSH, CDR2 LQKENI.

This clonotype showed up many times. V usage is TRBV19 and J usage is TRBJ2-1, with D possibly matching TRBD2 (5 bases). V was cut by 7 bases and J by 1 base, with 11 bases left in between. There are 14 residues in the CDR3. From germline, CDR1 is LNHDA and CDR2 SQIVND (reference sequence). As DNA, the CDR3 is TGTGCCAGTAAAATTTCGGGATCCTACAATGAGCAGTTCTTC. Amino acids: CASKISGSYNEQFF.

In its sample, this clonotype was seen many times. The chain has TRBV14 and TRBJ2-7; D is perhaps TRBD1 (5 bases). V lost 5 bases and J lost 0, with 17 bases in between. This CDR3 spans 16 amino acids. Per germline, CDR1 SGHDN and CDR2 FVKESK. CDR3 in amino acids: CASSFRGRGLSYEQYF. CDR3 DNA: TGTGCCAGCAGCTTCCGTGGTAGGGGCCTCTCCTACGAGCAGTACTTC.

This clonotype was seen repeatedly, ten times or more. This chain connects TRBV20-1 to TRBJ2-6; D gene unclear. With 6 bases removed from V and 2 bases from J, the gap between germline ends came to 5 bases. Looked up from germline, CDR1 is DFQATT and CDR2 is SNEGSKA (reference sequence). The CDR3 runs to 12 residues. The CDR3 region is CSAETGANVLTF. CDR3 DNA sequence: TGCAGTGCGGAAACTGGGGCCAACGTCCTGACTTTC.

This clonotype has at least ten counts. This chain joins TRBV9 and TRBJ2-7; the D is unclear. This CDR3 is built from 15 residues. The germline CDR1 and CDR2 sequences are SGDLS and YYNGEE. V was clipped by 3 bases and J by 2 bases, with 15 bases between them. The CDR3 spells CASSADLDPTYEQYF. The CDR3, as DNA: TGTGCCAGCAGCGCCGATTTGGACCCCACCTACGAGCAGTACTTC.

The J gene is TRBJ2-3, the V gene TRBV7-9; 10 positions agree with TRBD1. V was pared by 7 bases and J by 4 bases, with 8 bases of the junction left unmatched. CDR1 and CDR2 (germline): SEHNR, FQNEAQ (reference sequence). CDR3 length: 15 residues. CDR3 nucleotides: TGTGCCAGCATCCCGGGGACAGGGGTTGCAGATACGCAGTATTTT. It yields the protein CASIPGTGVADTQYF.

This clonotype was counted between two and nine times. The chain employs TRBV5-1 and TRBJ1-1, with no clear D. The CDR3 has 13 amino acids. V was shortened by 0 bases and J by 9 bases, with 12 bases between the two germline ends. Germline V lookup: CDR1 SGHRS, CDR2 YFSETQ. The CDR3: CASSLAEDWQAFF. CDR3 nucleotides: TGCGCCAGCAGCTTGGCCGAGGACTGGCAAGCTTTCTTT.

The chain combines TRBV20-1 with TRBJ2-5; the match to TRBD1 covers 8 bases. The CDR3 spans 13 residues. V lost 3 bases to trimming and J lost 7 bases; unmatched junction nucleotides: 7. Germline V gene sequence: CDR1 DFQATT, CDR2 SNEGSKA (reference sequence). Written as DNA, the CDR3 is TGCAGTGCTAGGGGACAGGCGGCAGGGACCCAGTACTTC. This codes for CSARGQAAGTQYF.

The chain has TRBV5-1 and TRBJ2-3; 9 bases agree with TRBD2. The germline V gene encodes CDR1 SGHRS and CDR2 YFSETQ. V dropped 0 bases and J dropped 0; count of bases not matched to a gene: 5. CDR3 length: 17 residues. The chain's CDR3 is CASSLGPTSGSTDTQYF. The CDR3 DNA sequence: TGCGCCAGCAGCTTGGGCCCGACTAGCGGAAGCACAGATACGCAGTATTTT. The full variable domain, its missing parts supplied by reference TRBV5-1 and TRBJ2-3, is KAGVTQTPRYLIKTRGQQVTLSCSPISGHRSVSWYQQTPGQGLQFLFEYFSETQRNKGNFPGRFSGRQFSNSRSEMNVSTLELGDSALYLCASSLGPTSGSTDTQYFGPGTRLTVL.

This clonotype occurred a few times. The chain joins TRBV7-3 to TRBJ2-3; D not resolved. Germline loops: CDR1 SGHTA, CDR2 FQGTGA. The CDR3 length is 15 residues. Deletions cut 0 bases from V and 4 bases from J, with 11 bases between. The CDR3, as DNA: TGTGCCAGCAGCTTAACCGGCGGTCAGGCAGATACGCAGTATTTT. This sequence encodes CASSLTGGQADTQYF.

This clonotype turned up a few times. This chain uses TRBV6-2 or TRBV6-3 with TRBJ2-1, with 7 bases fitting TRBD1. Germline values: CDR1 MNHEY, CDR2 SVGEGT. V was pared by 6 bases and J by 1 base, with 9 bases of the junction left unmatched. The CDR3 totals 16 residues. CDR3 nucleotides: TGTGCCAGCAGATGGGACAGCTCTAAATCCTACAATGAGCAGTTCTTC. Protein: CASRWDSSKSYNEQFF.

The chain recombines TRBV5-4 with TRBJ2-1, with 14 nucleotides matching TRBD2. V dropped 4 bases and J dropped 8; count of bases not matched to a gene: 5. The length of the CDR3 is 15 residues. Germline values: CDR1 SGHNT, CDR2 YYREEE (reference sequence). CDR3 amino acids: CASSPGLAGVDEQFF. CDR3 DNA: TGTGCCAGCAGCCCGGGACTAGCGGGAGTTGATGAGCAGTTCTTC.

There are many counts of this clonotype. V gene TRBV14 combines with J gene TRBJ1-6; D remains unclear. Per the germline V gene, CDR1 is SGHDN and CDR2 is FVKESK. The CDR3 loop spans 18 amino acids. Trimming pared 0 bases from V and 8 bases from J, leaving 20 bases between. The CDR3 DNA is TGTGCCAGCAGCCAAGAGACGAGATTAGGCACCTTCCATTCACCCCTCCACTTT. Translation gives CASSQETRLGTFHSPLHF.